This TCR beta chain was recovered during a study of blood T cell repertoires in COVID-19. Study context: COVID-19 samples from acute and convalescent phases originated in the United States, Italy and Spain.

In the authors' workflow: Scientists estimated how many nucleated cells there were by amplifying reference gene primers. Sequencing was performed with immunoSEQ multiplex PCR; in TCRdb, only in-frame clones are kept and a portion is missing. That table is the source of V, J and clone size, and D and trimming were worked out from the DNA. The sample carries tens of thousands of clones, around 90% recorded once. This clone showed up just once. CDR1 is PRHDT and CDR2 is FYEKMQ in the germline V gene (reference sequence). The CDR3 contains 14 residues. The V gene lost 4 bases and the J gene lost 6 bases, with 16 bases spanning the gap.

Sequenced material: peripheral blood. This clonotype was obtained from a human donor in a cohort sampled during active COVID-19. The chain combines TRBV13 with TRBJ2-7; the D gene is possibly TRBD2 (6 bases). CDR3: CASSSRLGEGEQYF. Here the CDR3 DNA reads TGTGCCAGCAGCTCGCGACTAGGGGAAGGCGAGCAGTACTTC.